This TCR beta chain is from a study of cytomegalovirus exposure and HLA in healthy donors. TCRdb keeps only in-frame clones here, not all; method: immunoSEQ multiplex PCR. Here the sample spans 100,000 to 150,000 clones, 75% to 90% being singletons. Germline CDR1 and CDR2: SGDLS and YYNGEE. V gave up 3 bases and J gave up 5 bases, with 8 bases separating them. The CDR3 covers 12 residues. V and J are TRBV9 and TRBJ1-2; D ambiguous. This receptor was obtained from a woman aged 18-30 years in good health and CMV-seronegative. Material: PBMCs. CDR3: CASSGNGYGYTF. CDR3 coding DNA: TGTGCCAGCAGCGGGAACGGGTATGGCTACACCTTC.